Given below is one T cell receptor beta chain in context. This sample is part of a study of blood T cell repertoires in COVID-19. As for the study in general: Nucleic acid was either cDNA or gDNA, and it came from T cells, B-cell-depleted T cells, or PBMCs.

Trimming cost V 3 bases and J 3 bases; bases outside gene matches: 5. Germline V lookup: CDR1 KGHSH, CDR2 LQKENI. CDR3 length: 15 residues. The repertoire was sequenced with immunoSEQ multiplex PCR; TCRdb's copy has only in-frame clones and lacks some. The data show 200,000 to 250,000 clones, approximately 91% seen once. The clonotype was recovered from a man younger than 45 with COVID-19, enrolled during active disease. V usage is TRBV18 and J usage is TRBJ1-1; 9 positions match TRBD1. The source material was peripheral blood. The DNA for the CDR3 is TGTGCCAGCTCACCTCGGGACAGGGTCGACACTGAAGCTTTCTTT. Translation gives CASSPRDRVDTEAFF. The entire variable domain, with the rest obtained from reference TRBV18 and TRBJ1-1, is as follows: NAGVMQNPRHLVRRRGQEARLRCSPMKGHSHVYWYRQLPEEGLKFMVYLQKENIIDESGMPKERFSAEFPKEGPSILRIQQVVRGDSAAYFCASSPRDRVDTEAFFGQGTRLTVV.